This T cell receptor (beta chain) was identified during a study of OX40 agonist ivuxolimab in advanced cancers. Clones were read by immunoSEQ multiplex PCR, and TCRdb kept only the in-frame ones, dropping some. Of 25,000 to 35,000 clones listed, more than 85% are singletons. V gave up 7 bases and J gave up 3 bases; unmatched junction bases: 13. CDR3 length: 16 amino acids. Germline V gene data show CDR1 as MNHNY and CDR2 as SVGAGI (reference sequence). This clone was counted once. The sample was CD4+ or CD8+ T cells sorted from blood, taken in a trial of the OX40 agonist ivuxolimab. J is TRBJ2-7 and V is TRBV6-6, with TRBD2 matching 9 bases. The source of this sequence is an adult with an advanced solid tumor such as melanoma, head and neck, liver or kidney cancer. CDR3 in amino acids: CASKSLTSGSRYEQYF. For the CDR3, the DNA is TGTGCCAGCAAGAGTCTGACTAGCGGCAGTCGCTACGAGCAGTACTTC.